The source of this T cell receptor beta chain is a study of regulatory T cells in long-lasting Graves disease. The V and J ends lost 3 bases and 5 bases respectively, with 16 bases between them. The CDR3 spans 15 residues. Investigators prepared the TCR beta libraries by applying iRepertoire HTBI primers and Arm-PCR of CDR3 regions. In the original processing: Samples revealed approximately 60 TRBV and roughly 15 TRBJ segments. TCRdb ran MiXCR on the multiplex PCR reads and lists one entry per CDR3 protein. It is TCRdb's table, rather than the study itself, that gives the V and J calls and clone size. The sample shows hundreds of thousands of distinct CDR3 sequences, 15% to 20% of them seen only once. This clonotype was observed many times. Described time point: newly diagnosed GD, antithyroid drugs for less than 3 months. PBMC-derived RNA was used for the TCR library. The same data also went into a second study, on T cells in Graves' hyperthyroidism and ophthalmopathy. From that second work: Among clonotypes expanded in thyroid above 0.001, most were also found in blood. Stable hyperthyroidism was told apart from ophthalmopathy by a model built on 13 V-J features.

The rearrangement joins TRBV12-3 or TRBV12-4 to TRBJ2-5; D possibly corresponds to TRBD1 (6 bases). This clonotype originated in a woman aged 35-65 years with Graves disease. Sequencing used peripheral blood mononuclear cells (PBMCs), obtained at new diagnosis, from a patient treated with antithyroid drugs. For the CDR3, the DNA is TGTGCCAGCAGTTTCGAGGGAACAGGGCCGGAGACCCAGTACTTC. Translation: CASSFEGTGPETQYF.